This TCR beta chain was sequenced for a study of regulatory T cells in long-lasting Graves disease. Findings and caveats of the study: Not thyroid tissue but only peripheral blood was studied. Persistent Graves' cases showed lower TCR diversity than newly diagnosed cases.

Libraries of TCR beta came from iRepertoire HTBI primers plus Arm-PCR of CDR3 regions. One entry per CDR3 protein, called by TCRdb with MiXCR from the multiplex PCR reads. The sample contains about 560,000 distinct CDR3 sequences, approximately 16% of which appear only once. Sample time point: newly diagnosed GD, antithyroid drugs for less than 3 months. From PBMCs, RNA was extracted and then used to make the TCR library. CDR3 length: 15 residues. Germline V gene lookup returns CDR1 MNHNS and CDR2 SASEGT. On this clonotype: Its antigen is not known. The junction and the germline gene differ at one end; a read error may be behind it.

The same data also contributed to another study, on T cells in Graves' hyperthyroidism and ophthalmopathy. That investigation notes: Patients were aged 18 to 65, had disease duration under 2 months, and had newly diagnosed hyperthyroidism.

The material sequenced was peripheral blood mononuclear cells (PBMCs), taken at new diagnosis, from a patient treated with antithyroid drugs. The V gene is TRBV6-1, the J gene TRBJ1-3, with D uncertain. The receptor was isolated from a young man with Graves disease. CDR3 nucleotides: TGTGCCAGTAGTGGGGAGAGACTCTCTGGAAACACCGTATATTTT. It encodes CASSGERLSGNTVYF.